This record looks at one TCR beta chain sequence and its context. Its antigen specificity is not known. No per-base quality is available; no much larger clone lies one base away. All donors were healthy Caucasians. The twin cohort consisted of three pairs of female monozygotic twins, all aged about 18 to 29 years. Positive isolation kits from Invitrogen were used to isolate the CD4+ and CD8+ T cell populations. This sample stems from a study of identical twins (dated by TCRdb to between 2015 and 2016). As for the study more broadly: The study deep-sequenced TCR alpha and beta repertoires from monozygotic twins, unrelated adults of various ages and cord blood to test whether fetal clonotypes persist. To rule out contamination, replicate twin experiments were performed at different times with different library preparation protocols.

Results the study describes overall, beyond this receptor: Invariant T cells such as MAIT and iNKT could partly confound zero-insertion analyses, although diverse VJ usage argued against such confounding for most clonotypes. Because the same donors could not be followed over many years, the conclusions depended on cross-sectional statistical analysis. Fewer insertions were carried by abundant cord blood beta clonotypes, a similar but weaker trend appeared in young adult naive repertoires, and no such trend appeared in memory repertoires. Recombination models systematically underestimated out-of-frame TCR alpha sharing in monozygotic twins but agreed with sharing between unrelated individuals. Excess twin sharing in beta out-of-frame sequences was weaker because fewer shared sequences lowered the signal-to-noise ratio. Compared with coincidental sharing between unrelated individuals, an excess of low generation-probability sequences was observed among out-of-frame TCR alpha sequences shared between twins.

V lost 3 bases and J lost 0 bases, and the count of bases not matched to a germline gene is 18. The CDR3 has 20 amino acids, counting the end cysteine and phenylalanine. Just CDR3 DNA is preserved here, 60 bases in frame from base 1. The germline V gene (reference sequence) provides CDR1 LGHDT and CDR2 YNNKEL. The library was built by means of 5' RACE. The instrument was an Illumina HiSeq 2000. A universal primer binding site was added through template switching, and the final cDNA carried a unique molecular identifier so that TCR cDNA molecules could be counted accurately. Specific primers in the conserved constant-segment region were used to synthesize first-strand cDNA for TCR alpha and beta chains. To control for contamination, each cDNA library was double barcoded with a SMART-Mk sample barcode plus Illumina barcodes. TruSeq adapter sequences and Illumina sample barcodes were added in two successive PCR steps. TCR alpha and beta cDNA libraries were sequenced on the Illumina HiSeq platform with custom primers. In the paper's pipeline: Unique molecular identifiers were extracted from raw reads with MiGEC, and CDR3 positions were determined with MiXCR. Recombination models were inferred per individual with the repgenHMM and IGoR tools using an EM algorithm. The analysis of shared clonotypes was done with the tcR package in R, with sharing normalized by the product of cloneset sizes. To study raw recombination free of thymic and clonal selection effects, out-of-frame nonproductive sequences were analyzed. The raw public reads went through TCRdb reprocessing: fastp at Q25, MiXCR clone calling, in-frame beta chains kept. Duplicate CDR3 protein sequences are folded into a single record with the most common DNA and genes. The V and J calls, along with clone size, are taken from TCRdb and not from the paper's own processing. This sample holds approximately 500,000 distinct CDR3 sequences; about 24% were observed only once. The ten biggest clones cover 2.5% to 3.5% of the sample.

These data were also filed under a second study, of T cells expressing NK-cell markers. Looking at the second paper: Fewer than ten donors provided sorted CD3+CD56+NKG2C+, CD3+CD56+NKG2C- and CD3+CD56-NKG2C+ T-cell subsets, whose TCR beta-chain repertoires were profiled. Seven of the eight sequenced donors were HCMV-seropositive and one was HCMV-seronegative. To restrict sorting to alphabetaTCR-expressing T cells, an anti-gammadeltaTCR antibody was added in several experiments. For five or six donors, the dominant CD3+CD56+NKG2C+ clonotypes were among the top 10 CD8+ clonotypes and accounted for about 1.0-7.5% of CD8+ T cells. Those dominant clonotypes were again the most abundant among CD3+CD56-NKG2C+ cells in several donors, at about 28.3-65%. Whether the expanded NKG2C-expressing T cell clones were specific for HCMV antigens remained unclear. The eight sequenced donors were randomly selected healthy volunteers, three men and five women. To determine HCMV serostatus, a commercial ELISA kit was used to detect HCMV-specific IgG in serum. MIGEC handled demultiplexing of the reads and grouping by UMI, while MiTCR was used to assemble and quantify clonotypes. To exclude erroneous sequences, only TCR cDNA sequences supported by at least two reads were retained. The tcR package was used for downstream repertoire analysis, with clonotypes matched between fractions based on CDR3 nucleotide sequence plus V segment. VDJmatch was used to annotate antigen specificity against VDJdb, with one amino acid substitution in CDR3 permitted.

The source is a woman aged 18-29 years in good health. Material: CD4+ T cells sorted from blood. The chain is made from TRBV3-1 and TRBJ2-3; 7 nucleotides in the junction match TRBD2. The nucleotide sequence is given as TGTGCCAGCAGCCATATCGGGCGGGAGCGATCATCGACTAGCACAGATACGCAGTATTTT. The encoded protein is CASSHIGRERSSTSTDTQYF.